This T cell receptor (beta chain) is drawn from a study of T cell responses to AZD1222 COVID-19 vaccine. At the level of the study: Second doses were pooled across both intervals (about 4 or about 12 weeks). Whole-study results and caveats: Within unmutated variant regions lay the reported targets of nearly half of spike-specific TCRs. With two AZD1222 doses given, Spike-specific TCR breadth and depth both rose. Sampling that yielded the repertoires occurred only after the peak T cell response.

The repertoire was sequenced with immunoSEQ multiplex PCR; TCRdb's copy has only in-frame clones and lacks some. The sample consists of around 100,000 clones, roughly 85% of them appearing once. The CDR3 runs to 14 residues. V shed 4 bases and J 5 bases; nucleotides not matched to a gene: 5. The V gene's germline CDR1 is SGHKS and CDR2 YYEKEE (reference sequence). With regard to this clone: Its antigen is currently unknown.

The specimen comprised peripheral blood, sampled on day 0 of AZD1222 vaccination. This sequence was found in an adult in good health. V and J are TRBV5-5 and TRBJ2-5, with TRBD2 matching 10 bases. For the CDR3, the DNA is TGTGCCAGCAGCGCCCAGCGGGGGGGTGAGACCCAGTACTTC. Residues: CASSAQRGGETQYF.